The 11 T cell receptor beta chains given below trace back to one sample, sequenced in a study of cytomegalovirus exposure and HLA in healthy donors. The PCR contained 60 Vbeta and 13 Jbeta primers. Here immunoSEQ multiplex PCR was the method, and the copy in TCRdb shows in-frame clones only, minus some. The sample contains 33,000 or so clones, 85% to 95% of which appear only once. The specimen sequenced was PBMCs. All receptors derive from a young woman in good health and CMV-seronegative.

The V and J genes are TRBV28 and TRBJ1-2; tentatively, D is TRBD1 (6 bases). Trimming removed 2 bases from V and 4 bases from J, with 8 bases in between. The CDR3 length is 13 residues. In germline, CDR1 is MDHEN, CDR2 SYDVKM. CDR3 nucleotides: TGTGCCAGCAGTTTAGGACAGCCCTATGGCTACACCTTC. Amino acid sequence: CASSLGQPYGYTF.

For this clone: One end of the junction varies from germline; a read error may be responsible. The V call is TRBV4-3, the J call TRBJ1-4, with TRBD1 identical over 7 bases. The germline gives CDR1 LGHNA, CDR2 YSLEER. The CDR3 has 14 amino acids. CDR3 sequence: CTSSRQGEDEKLFF. The CDR3 DNA reads TGCACCAGCAGCCGGCAGGGGGAGGATGAAAAACTGTTTTTT.

The rearrangement links TRBV6-4 to TRBJ1-1; possibly TRBD1 for D (5 bases). The CDR3 sequence is 13 residues long. In germline, CDR1 is MRHNA, CDR2 SNTAGT. Between the trimmed V and J ends, which lost 6 bases and 2 bases, there was a span of 10 bases. The CDR3: CASSPDSNTEAFF. CDR3 bases: TGTGCCAGCAGCCCCGACAGTAACACTGAAGCTTTCTTT.

The chain uses TRBV4-1 and TRBJ1-2; D is unresolved. From germline, CDR1 is MGHRA and CDR2 YSYEKL. The CDR3 runs 16 residues. The germline V and J ends were trimmed by 0 bases and 4 bases, with 15 bases remaining between them. The DNA for the CDR3 is TGCGCCAGCAGCCAAGATACTGAGGGAGCGGTCTATGGCTACACCTTC. Translation: CASSQDTEGAVYGYTF.

This chain connects TRBV2 to TRBJ2-5, with TRBD1 identical over 10 bases. Germline CDR1 is SNHLY and CDR2 is FYNNEI. J gave up 6 bases and V 3 bases, and 13 bases lay outside the gene matches. The CDR3 length is 17 residues. The CDR3 DNA is TGTGCCAGCAGTGATGGTGTCGGACAGGGGGTAGGGCAGACCCAGTACTTC. Its translation is CASSDGVGQGVGQTQYF.

The CDR3 DNA reads as TGCGCCAGCAGCTCCTCCGGGACAGGGGCTCATAATGAAAAACTGTTTTTT. Encoded protein: CASSSSGTGAHNEKLFF. The chain uses TRBV5-1 and TRBJ1-4; 10 bases agree with TRBD1. Per germline, CDR1 SGHRS and CDR2 YFSETQ. The CDR3 sequence is 17 residues long. The J segment lost 4 bases and the V segment lost 3 bases, leaving 9 bases of the junction unmatched.

This clone was observed a single time. V is TRBV11-3 and J is TRBJ2-2; D not resolved. Germline loops: CDR1 SGHNT, CDR2 YENEEA. The V end lost 5 bases, the J end lost 4 bases, and 8 bases lay between the germline ends. The CDR3 covers 13 residues. The DNA of the CDR3 is TGTGCCAGCAGCCCTACTTCCACCGGGGAGCTGTTTTTT. It translates to CASSPTSTGELFF.

This clone was observed a single time. J is TRBJ1-2 and V is TRBV19; 8 bases map to TRBD1. The CDR3 is 14 amino acids. Germline V gene sequence: CDR1 LNHDA, CDR2 SQIVND (reference sequence). With V trimmed by 3 bases and J by 6 bases, 6 bases remained unmatched. CDR3 DNA sequence: TGTGCCAGTAGTATGAGGGACAGGCAAAATGGCTACACCTTC. Protein: CASSMRDRQNGYTF.

The rearrangement joins TRBV28 to TRBJ1-1; D is undetermined. Trimming left V 2 bases short and J 6 bases short, with 10 bases between. The CDR3 extends over 13 amino acids. CDR1 is MDHEN and CDR2 is SYDVKM in the germline V gene. CDR3 sequence reads: CASSLPQIPEAFF. The DNA of the CDR3 is TGTGCCAGCAGTTTACCCCAAATTCCTGAAGCTTTCTTT.

This chain uses TRBV7-9 with TRBJ2-1; 10 bases map to TRBD2. This CDR3 spans 16 amino acids. Germline assignment: CDR1 SEHNR and CDR2 FQNEAQ (reference sequence). Trimming at V came to 5 bases and at J to 1 base, leaving 5 bases not matched to a gene. The CDR3 nucleotides are TGTGCCAGCAGCCTCGAGCGGGAGGGGTCCTACAATGAGCAGTTCTTC. It is translated as CASSLEREGSYNEQFF.

V gene TRBV2 combines with J gene TRBJ1-1; D possibly corresponds to TRBD1 (6 bases). Between the trimmed V and J ends, which lost 6 bases and 5 bases, there was a span of 13 bases. The CDR3 has 13 amino acids. Germline assignment: CDR1 SNHLY and CDR2 FYNNEI. In DNA, the CDR3 is TGTGCCAGCAGCAGACAGGTGGGGACTGAAGCTTTCTTT. Protein: CASSRQVGTEAFF.